What follows describes a single TCR beta chain. V lost 8 bases to trimming and J lost 8 bases, with 15 bases between them. The length of the CDR3 is 13 residues. In germline, CDR1 is ENHRY, CDR2 SYGVKD. This record belongs to a study of cytomegalovirus exposure and HLA in healthy donors. The PCR employed 60 Vbeta primers together with 13 Jbeta primers. Sequencing used immunoSEQ multiplex PCR; TCRdb keeps in-frame clones, though not all of them. The data hold 130,000 or so clones, with approximately 77% observed a single time. This receptor was taken from a woman in her sixties or seventies in good health and CMV-seronegative. Sequences were obtained from PBMCs. The chain links TRBV10-3 to TRBJ1-4, with D unresolved. This chain's CDR3 is CAISAEAQEKLFF. Written as DNA, the CDR3 is TGTGCCATCTCAGCAGAGGCCCAAGAAAAACTGTTTTTT.